The 19 T cell receptor beta chains listed next were all sequenced from one sample in a study of T-cell reconstitution after alpha-beta-depleted transplantation in children. For TCRbeta, the library was prepared with unique molecular identifiers. TCRdb re-analysed the PCR reads in MiXCR, keeping a single row per CDR3 protein. The table lists fewer than 550,000 distinct CDR3 sequences, 11% of them singletons. Sequences were derived from PBMCs from the stem cell graft donor, sampled from the stem cell graft. These receptors were obtained from a human donor who donated a stem cell graft to a child with acute myeloid leukemia.

J is TRBJ2-4 and V is TRBV7-2; tentative D call: TRBD1 (5 bases). The CDR3 sequence is 14 residues long. Trimming shortened V by 2 bases and J by 9 bases, and 14 bases separated the two germline ends. Looked up from germline, CDR1 is SGHTA and CDR2 is FQGNSA. CDR3 sequence (DNA): TGTGCCAGCAGCTTAATTGGCACAAGGGGCATTCAGTACTTC. This sequence encodes CASSLIGTRGIQYF.

V usage is TRBV12-3 or TRBV12-4 and J usage is TRBJ2-4; D unclear. V was shortened by 3 bases and J by 1 base, with 4 bases between the two germline ends. This CDR3 spans 13 amino acids. CDR3 sequence: CASSLVAKNIQYF. The CDR3 DNA reads as TGTGCCAGCAGTTTGGTGGCCAAAAACATTCAGTACTTC.

This clonotype was seen ten or more times. V usage is TRBV7-2 and J usage is TRBJ1-4; D is undetermined. The CDR3 has 13 residues. V lost 5 bases and J lost 12, with 16 bases in between. The germline V gene has CDR1 SGHTA and CDR2 FQGNSA. The CDR3 loop reads CASSPTPRGELFF. CDR3 bases: TGTGCCAGCAGCCCCACGCCACGTGGAGAACTGTTTTTT.

The chain has TRBV5-5 and TRBJ2-7; TRBD2 might be the D (5 bases). The V end lost 4 bases, the J end lost 3 bases, and 23 bases lay between the germline ends. Germline assignment: CDR1 SGHKS and CDR2 YYEKEE (reference sequence). This CDR3 spans 17 amino acids. The CDR3 sequence: CASSIRYSVLDFYEQYF. The CDR3 coding sequence is TGTGCCAGCAGCATACGATACAGCGTTCTGGACTTCTACGAGCAGTACTTC. Together with reference TRBV5-5 and TRBJ2-7, the CDR3 gives the full variable domain: DAGVTQSPTHLIKTRGQQVTLRCSPISGHKSVSWYQQVLGQGPQFIFQYYEKEERGRGNFPDRFSARQFPNYSSELNVNALLLGDSALYLCASSIRYSVLDFYEQYFGPGTRLTVT.

This chain connects TRBV7-2 to TRBJ2-1; TRBD1 is a possible D gene (6 bases). The CDR3 extends over 14 amino acids. Trimming removed 3 bases from V and 8 bases from J, with 14 bases in between. Germline CDR1 reads SGHTA; CDR2 reads FQGNSA. CDR3 DNA sequence: TGTGCCAGCAGCTTCTTACAGGGCGGGTATGAGCAGTTCTTC. Residues: CASSFLQGGYEQFF.

The rearrangement uses TRBV19 and TRBJ1-1, with 9 positions matching TRBD1. Germline V lookup: CDR1 LNHDA, CDR2 SQIVND (reference sequence). The CDR3 contains 15 residues. The V gene end was trimmed by 2 bases and the J gene end by 3 bases; junction bases not matched to a gene: 4. The chain's CDR3 is CASSIIGQGYTEAFF. As DNA, the CDR3 is TGTGCCAGTAGTATAATCGGACAGGGGTACACTGAAGCTTTCTTT.

The chain joins TRBV7-6 to TRBJ2-3, with D perhaps TRBD2 (6 bases). There are 15 residues in the CDR3. Germline V gene data show CDR1 as SGHVS and CDR2 as FNYEAQ. Trimming stripped 8 bases from V and 0 bases from J, with 15 bases between. CDR3 bases: TGTGCCAGCTCCAAAAGCGGGTCTAGCACAGATACGCAGTATTTT. Translating it yields CASSKSGSSTDTQYF.

There are a few counts of this clonotype. The chain has TRBV6-6 and TRBJ2-7, with D possibly TRBD2 on 5 matching bases. The CDR3 is made up of 13 amino acids. Germline CDR1 and CDR2: MNHNY and SVGAGI (reference sequence). The V and J ends lost 4 bases and 7 bases respectively, with 14 bases between them. CDR3: CASSSRELGEQYV. The CDR3 DNA sequence: TGTGCCAGCAGTTCGAGGGAATTGGGTGAGCAGTACGTC.

At least ten counts were recorded for this clonotype. The chain combines TRBV10-3 with TRBJ2-2; 9 bases are shared with TRBD2. CDR1 and CDR2 (germline): ENHRY, SYGVKD. With V trimmed by 7 bases and J by 5 bases, 5 bases remained unmatched. The CDR3 has 14 amino acids. The CDR3 region is CAIKREVSTGELFF. The CDR3 DNA is TGTGCCATCAAGCGGGAGGTCTCGACCGGGGAGCTGTTTTTT.

V and J are TRBV20-1 and TRBJ2-7, with TRBD1 identical over 8 bases. The ends lost 3 bases at V and 7 bases at J; junction bases unmatched: 8. Germline CDR1 reads DFQATT; CDR2 reads SNEGSKA (reference sequence). CDR3 length: 13 residues. The DNA for the CDR3 is TGCAGTGCTAGGTTGGGCAGGGGGCGGGAGCAGTACTTC. This sequence encodes CSARLGRGREQYF.

V gene TRBV5-1 combines with J gene TRBJ2-2; perhaps TRBD1 as D (6 bases). Germline V CDR1 and CDR2: SGHRS, YFSETQ. The V gene lost 0 bases and the J gene lost 3 bases, with 12 bases spanning the gap. This CDR3 has 16 amino acids. As DNA, the CDR3 is TGCGCCAGCAGCTTGGTCCCTAAGGGGGACACCGGGGAGCTGTTTTTT. Translating gives CASSLVPKGDTGELFF.

This clonotype was counted many times. The chain recombines TRBV12-3 or TRBV12-4 with TRBJ1-5; 11 bases match TRBD1. CDR3 size: 15 residues. The V segment lost 3 bases and the J segment 7 bases; nucleotides outside the gene matches: 5. For the CDR3, the DNA is TGTGCCAGCAGTTTGGGACAGGGGGTAGGACAGCCCCAGCATTTT. Its protein product is CASSLGQGVGQPQHF.

This clonotype was recorded at least ten times. The chain carries TRBV29-1 and TRBJ2-5, with D possibly TRBD1 on 6 matching bases. The germline gives CDR1 SQVTM, CDR2 ANQGSEA. The CDR3 is made up of 13 amino acids. V lost 7 bases to trimming and J lost 5 bases, with 17 bases between them. The CDR3 sequence is CSAQGRTPETQYF. For the CDR3, the DNA is TGCAGCGCTCAGGGGCGTACTCCGGAGACCCAGTACTTC.

This clonotype was seen a few times. V and J are TRBV30 and TRBJ2-4; 10 nucleotides align to TRBD2. The CDR3 extends over 14 amino acids. Germline V gene data show CDR1 as GTSNPN and CDR2 as SVGIG (reference sequence). V was clipped by 5 bases and J by 8 bases; unmatched bases: 9. The CDR3 here is CAWVPLAGSHIQYF. In nucleotides, the CDR3 is TGTGCCTGGGTACCACTAGCGGGGTCCCACATTCAGTACTTC. The whole variable domain, remainder taken from reference TRBV30 and TRBJ2-4, is SQTIHQWPATLVQPVGSPLSLECTVEGTSNPNLYWYRQAAGRGLQLLFYSVGIGQISSEVPQNLSASRPQDRQFILSSKKLLLSDSGFYLCAWVPLAGSHIQYFGAGTRLSVL.

This clonotype was seen a handful of times. The rearrangement links TRBV30 to TRBJ1-1; D is possibly TRBD1 (5 bases). This CDR3 spans 13 amino acids. The germline V gene has CDR1 GTSNPN and CDR2 SVGIG (reference sequence). The ends were cut back, 3 bases at V and 11 bases at J, with 19 bases in the middle. CDR3 DNA sequence: TGTGCCTGGAGCCGAGAAGGGGATTCAATGGCTTTCTTT. Encoded protein: CAWSREGDSMAFF.

The V call is TRBV6-5, the J call TRBJ2-6; no reliable D call. V gave up 0 bases and J gave up 0 bases, with 3 bases separating them. Germline CDR1 and CDR2: MNHEY and SVGAGI. The CDR3 is made up of 15 amino acids. The CDR3 region has the DNA TGTGCCAGCAGTTACTCGAGCTCTGGGGCCAACGTCCTGACTTTC. Its protein product is CASSYSSSGANVLTF.

The CDR3 nucleotides read TGTGCCAGCAGCTTAGAAGCGGGGGTTGAGACCCAGTACTTC. It specifies CASSLEAGVETQYF. This rearrangement joins TRBV7-2 to TRBJ2-5; the match to TRBD2 covers 8 bases. Germline CDR1 SGHTA, CDR2 FQGNSA. The CDR3 runs 14 residues. The ends lost 1 base at V and 5 bases at J; junction bases unmatched: 3.

The chain has TRBV5-5 and TRBJ1-1; 10 nucleotides align to TRBD1. The CDR3 covers 15 residues. Trimming removed 4 bases from V and 4 bases from J; junction bases left unmatched: 7. CDR1 SGHKS and CDR2 YYEKEE come from the germline V gene (reference sequence). The CDR3 here is CASSPWTGGGTEAFF. The CDR3 DNA reads TGTGCCAGCAGCCCCTGGACAGGGGGAGGCACTGAAGCTTTCTTT. Using reference TRBV5-5 and TRBJ1-1 for the parts outside the CDR3, the full variable domain is DAGVTQSPTHLIKTRGQQVTLRCSPISGHKSVSWYQQVLGQGPQFIFQYYEKEERGRGNFPDRFSARQFPNYSSELNVNALLLGDSALYLCASSPWTGGGTEAFFGQGTRLTVV.

There are a few counts of this clonotype. J is TRBJ2-3 and V is TRBV3-1; 9 bases are a match to TRBD2. This CDR3 region has 15 residues. Germline-derived CDR1 and CDR2 are LGHDT and YNNKEL (reference sequence). After removal of 3 bases from V and 3 bases from J, the junction contained 4 bases not matched to a gene. The CDR3 loop is CASSQREGRTDTQYF. The CDR3 nucleotides read TGTGCCAGCAGCCAGCGGGAGGGCCGGACAGATACGCAGTATTTT.